This T cell receptor (beta chain) stems from a study of cytomegalovirus exposure and HLA in healthy donors (TCRdb year 2017). With respect to the entire study: An earlier analysis of about 530 of the donors reported under 300 Gb of sequence data and around 120 million unique TCR beta sequences obtained from about 200 million T cells. Approximately 300 gigabases of sequencing data and tens of millions of unique TCR sequences were included in an early release covering under 650 HLA-typed donors. Of the roughly 400 genotyped donors, roughly 80% were placed in the genetic ancestry cluster associated with self-reported Caucasian donors. The study aimed to test whether cataloging public T cell receptors could reveal signatures of past pathogen exposure. The T cell repertoires of 666 subjects were profiled by immunosequencing and related to cytomegalovirus serostatus. In addition to the first cohort of 666 subjects, a separate validation cohort of 120 different subjects was used. To predict cytomegalovirus infection status, the study combined high-throughput TCR immunosequencing, statistical association of individual TCRs with disease status, and machine learning. A later analysis re-examined previously published TCR beta repertoires from roughly 720 donors and added high-resolution HLA genotyping to investigate patterns of TCR occurrence. The later analysis used no new phenotypic data to find candidate immune exposures, relying instead on TCR beta sequences and their occurrence across donors. To decide whether each TCR beta V gene segment behaved as functional or pseudogenic, an earlier analysis of some 540 of the donors relied on high-throughput TCR beta sequencing. Alongside the repertoire data, information on donor age, sex, ethnicity and CMV serostatus was compiled. In a later genetic analysis, genome-wide SNP genotypes for about 55% of the roughly 700 donors were used, and that subset was treated as a discovery cohort. Every repertoire in the discovery cohort had been generated on one and the same sequencing platform. HLA typing included class I and class II loci at four-digit resolution. Typing coverage varied by locus: roughly 620-640 donors for A, B, C, DRB1 and DQB1; under 550 for DQA1; 606 for DPA1; around 450 for DPB1. Five DR-DQ haplotypes were handled as single units for association and clustering because linkage in the cohort was strong. Among about 360 genotyped donors of the cohort, an average of approximately 240,000 unique TCR beta nucleotide sequences were sequenced per donor, about a sixth of them non-productive. What the research found in general, with its limitations: A few of the identified cytomegalovirus-associated TCR beta chains were confirmed in vitro to be specific for cytomegalovirus antigens. Most CMV-associated TCR beta chains appeared to be HLA-restricted in a later analysis, and the HLA associations seemed to be driven largely by CMV exposure. The presence/absence analyses assumed that sequencing depth was roughly uniform across donors, and that assumption may not be true. A further reported finding was that TCR beta sequences accurately predicted the HLA-A and HLA-B alleles for most subjects in the first cohort. Only TCR beta chains were sequenced in this cohort, and the absence of alpha or paired-chain data limited detectable features. The study gave a list of over 150 TCR beta chains associated with cytomegalovirus. At a false discovery rate of 0.05, a later analysis linked some 17,000 TCR beta sequences to specific HLA alleles. In a later analysis, several top co-occurrence clusters were reported to appear linked to parvovirus B19, influenza, CMV and Epstein-Barr virus. An earlier analysis of approximately 500 of the donors showed that most TCR beta V segments appeared in productive rearrangements either about 87% or about 30% of the time, which broadly matched IMGT annotations. V-gene and J-gene trimming of TCR beta chains was associated with a missense DCLRE1C variant in a later genetic analysis, and the association was replicated in an independent cohort. In a later analysis, HLA-associated TCR beta chains showed more clonal expansion and lower generation probabilities than non-associated chains that were equally common. While some public TCRs were present in many individuals, most TCR sequences turned up only very rarely across donors. Because HLA typing was missing for some donors at each locus, association tests included only the typed subset. The classifier was reported to diagnose cytomegalovirus status with high specificity and sensitivity in both the original and validation cohorts. Strong co-occurrence of HLA alleles, especially DR and DQ, made assigning TCR associations to individual alleles difficult. Some IMGT-functional V segments, including TRBV6-2 and TRBV6-3, could not be told apart with the 87-base-pair reads, so those segments were excluded. In a later analysis, TCR association rates were found to vary across HLA loci, with the most associated TCRs seen for DRB1 alleles and the fewest for HLA-C alleles. Correlated functional status among segregating V segments might be attributable to linkage disequilibrium, but an unknown experimental factor could not be ruled out. CMV serostatus was the only immune exposure information available for the cohort. Over 15 rarely observed V segments, including chromosome 9 orphons, were excluded from the earlier analysis of a few hundred of the donors because counts were too low. The authors suggested that the approach could potentially be extended to other disease states and immunological phenotypes. A group of highly shared sequence variants was considered likely to be a technical artifact of the sequencing pipeline. According to a later genetic analysis, donors in an Asian-associated ancestry cluster had fewer N-insertions in productive TCRs than the roughly 700-donor mean.

To note about this clone: The target of this receptor is not known. No base quality values were provided; no much bigger clone lies one nucleotide off.

V and J are truncated by 7 bases and 1 base respectively, leaving an intervening sequence of 19 bases. Including cysteine and phenylalanine, the CDR3 has 16 amino acids. Only the CDR3 part of the read is kept: 48 bases, read in frame from the first base. CDR1 LNHDA and CDR2 SQIVND are derived from the germline V gene (reference sequence). The library was obtained by the immunoSEQ multiplex PCR assay. The multiplex PCR relied on a mix of 60 forward primers for TCR Vbeta segments and 13 reverse primers for TCR Jbeta segments. A multiplex PCR assay on genomic DNA amplified the CDR3 region of rearranged TCR beta genes. On the Illumina HiSeq System, the amplified TCR beta libraries were sequenced as 87-base-pair reads. The paper's data handling went like this. Across the 670 or so repertoires, a later analysis counted 75 million to 90 million unique TCR beta chains, 9.5 million to 13 million of which were shared by at least two donors. Raw reads were error-corrected and collapsed into unique sequences with a nearest-neighbor algorithm that merged closely related sequences to remove PCR and sequencing errors. To assign V, D and J gene segments, CDR3 sequences were aligned to IMGT reference sequences. For a sequence to be retained, a match of at least six nucleotides to both a V gene segment and a J gene segment was required. A rearrangement counted as productive if the CDR3 had no stop codons and remained in frame with V and J, and every other rearrangement counted as non-productive. Following IMGT convention, CDR3 was defined as the stretch from the second conserved V-encoded cysteine to the conserved J-encoded phenylalanine. The earlier analysis of a few hundred of the donors excluded sequences that lacked an unambiguous match to a single V gene segment. An earlier analysis of 587 of the donors called V segments functional above 56.7% productive rearrangements and segregating when the between-donor standard deviation exceeded 5%. A statistical classification framework was built for diagnosing cytomegalovirus status from the catalog of TCR beta chain sequences. In a later analysis, TCR nucleotide sequences were compared against IMGT/GENE-DB human TR gene sequences so that V and J genes could be assigned. The TCRdist pipeline was used in a later analysis to assign CDR3 sequences and most-parsimonious VDJ recombination scenarios. In a later analysis, every TCR beta chain was defined by the combination of its CDR3 amino acid sequence and its V-gene family, and reads without a unique V-gene family were dropped. To address suspected cross-contamination and a sequencing artifact, a later analysis removed approximately 600 highly shared, low-generation-probability nucleotide sequences. In a later analysis, a clonal expansion index was calculated for each public chain from normalized within-repertoire ranks of inferred template counts. A later analysis computed generation probabilities with a VDJ recombination model fitted to out-of-frame rearrangements, and checked the results against IGoR. In a later analysis, TCR-TCR, TCR-HLA and TCR-CMV co-occurrence was scored with hypergeometric tests, and a repertoire-size bias correction was applied to TCR pairs. To estimate false discovery rates, a later analysis permuted the HLA or CMV assignments 20 times. In a later analysis, co-occurring TCRs were grouped with DBSCAN, and TCRdist sequence similarity was added when clustering was performed within HLA-allele-positive subsets. Repertoires with fewer than 30,000 or more than 120,000 public chains, plus five repertoires with anomalous nucleotide sharing, were excluded from co-occurrence clustering. TCRdb's version of the immuneACCESS table is confined to in-frame rearrangements and falls short of the full clone set. An unresolved V gene accounts for under half of the shortfall where checked; the remainder is of unknown origin. The V and J calls and clone size were taken over from that table, and D and trimming were inferred from the DNA. Across this sample there are 120,000 to 150,000 clones, with around 78% seen only once. About 3% of the sample is taken by the ten largest.

In total, approximately 700 healthy bone marrow donors made up the cohort. At the time of sampling, every cohort member was nominally healthy, though immune exposures that went unrecorded were likely present. The donor tested CMV seropositive, placing the donor among the 289 seropositive members of the cohort. A peripheral blood sample was collected from each donor, and TCR beta sequencing was performed on peripheral blood mononuclear cells. Genomic DNA was extracted from the blood cell samples with the Qiagen DNeasy Blood Extraction Kit. The specimen was PBMCs. This receptor was identified in a man aged 35 to 55 in good health and CMV-seropositive. The chain links TRBV19 with TRBJ1-2; the D gene is unclear. Here the CDR3 is given as CASMSITQLNNYGYTF. The nucleotide sequence reads as follows: TGTGCCAGTATGAGTATCACCCAACTGAATAACTATGGCTACACCTTC.